One sample yielded the 8 T cell receptor beta chains listed below, sequenced in a study of technical replicates of blood from a handful of donors. Sequencing used immunoSEQ multiplex PCR; TCRdb keeps in-frame clones, though not all of them. This sample yields 64,000 or so clones, of which approximately 84% are seen a single time; 5.1% belongs to the top ten. Input material: PBMCs. These receptors were collected from a human donor in good health. Some clones in this sample may be carry-over from other donors' samples.

This sequence joins TRBV9 and TRBJ1-4, with TRBD1 as a possible D gene (5 bases). V lost 4 bases and J lost 5, with 15 bases in between. In germline, CDR1 is SGDLS, CDR2 YYNGEE. The CDR3 totals 15 residues. The CDR3 loop is CASSLGGDGNEKLFF. The CDR3 DNA reads TGTGCCAGCAGCTTGGGGGGAGACGGGAATGAAAAACTGTTTTTT.

The chain couples TRBV23-1 to TRBJ2-1; 13 bases agree with TRBD2. TRBV23-1 is known as an ORF, though its function is uncertain. This CDR3 region has 20 residues. J gave up 0 bases and V 1 base, and 9 bases lay outside the gene matches. The DNA for the CDR3 is TGCGCCAGCAGTCAATGCCAGACTAGCGGGAGGCCGGTCTCCTACAATGAGCAGTTCTTC. Protein sequence: CASSQCQTSGRPVSYNEQFF.

The chain is built from TRBV7-2 and TRBJ1-4, with 7 nucleotides matching TRBD1. With V trimmed by 5 bases and J by 7 bases, 10 bases remained unmatched. There are 15 residues in the CDR3. Germline V CDR1 and CDR2: SGHTA, FQGNSA. The CDR3 DNA is TGTGCCAGCAGCCCGTACAGGGGAGTTATTGAAAAACTGTTTTTT. It translates to CASSPYRGVIEKLFF.

This chain links TRBV6-6 with TRBJ2-1; 11 positions agree with TRBD2. Germline assignment: CDR1 MNHNY and CDR2 SVGAGI (reference sequence). The trim removed 4 bases at V and 9 bases at J, leaving 8 bases unmatched. The CDR3 sequence is 15 residues long. The CDR3 protein is CASSFGSGREGEQFF. Written as DNA, the CDR3 is TGTGCCAGCAGTTTTGGTAGCGGGAGGGAGGGTGAGCAGTTCTTC.

The V call is TRBV4-1, the J call TRBJ1-2, with 9 nucleotides matching TRBD1. CDR3 length: 16 residues. J gave up 8 bases and V 4 bases, and 14 bases lay outside the gene matches. The germline gives CDR1 MGHRA, CDR2 YSYEKL. The CDR3 loop reads CASSPDADRGREGYTF. The DNA of the CDR3 is TGCGCCAGCAGCCCCGACGCGGACAGGGGAAGGGAAGGCTACACCTTC.

The chain has TRBV21-1 and TRBJ2-1; the D call TRBD2 from the table was never checked on the DNA. TRBV21-1 corresponds to a pseudogene. The CDR3 spans 17 residues. CDR3 in amino acids: CASSKLPGGNSYNEQFF. CDR3 nucleotides: TGTGCCAGCAGCAAATTACCGGGGGGTAACTCCTACAATGAGCAGTTCTTC.

The table lists this clone with a few counts. This CDR3 is CATSRDLVAEQFF. CDR3 DNA sequence: TGTGCCACCAGCAGAGACCTAGTTGCTGAGCAGTTCTTC. The V and J genes are TRBV15 and TRBJ2-1, with unresolved D. Germline loops: CDR1 LNHNV, CDR2 YYDKDF (reference sequence). The CDR3 runs to 13 residues. V gave up 0 bases and J gave up 9 bases, with 9 bases separating them. The variable domain in full, with the rest retrieved from reference TRBV15 and TRBJ2-1, is DAMVIQNPRYQVTQFGKPVTLSCSQTLNHNVMYWYQQKSSQAPKLLFHYYDKDFNNEADTPDNFQSRRPNTSFCFLDIRSPGLGDTAMYLCATSRDLVAEQFFGPGTRLTVL.

The V call is TRBV19, the J call TRBJ1-4, with TRBD1 as a possible D gene (5 bases). The ends were cut back, 3 bases at V and 0 bases at J, with 14 bases in the middle. The CDR3 is made up of 17 amino acids. The germline V gene encodes CDR1 LNHDA and CDR2 SQIVND (reference sequence). The chain's CDR3 is CASSISLRAATNEKLFF. The CDR3 nucleotides read TGTGCCAGTAGTATCTCACTCAGGGCCGCAACTAATGAAAAACTGTTTTTT.